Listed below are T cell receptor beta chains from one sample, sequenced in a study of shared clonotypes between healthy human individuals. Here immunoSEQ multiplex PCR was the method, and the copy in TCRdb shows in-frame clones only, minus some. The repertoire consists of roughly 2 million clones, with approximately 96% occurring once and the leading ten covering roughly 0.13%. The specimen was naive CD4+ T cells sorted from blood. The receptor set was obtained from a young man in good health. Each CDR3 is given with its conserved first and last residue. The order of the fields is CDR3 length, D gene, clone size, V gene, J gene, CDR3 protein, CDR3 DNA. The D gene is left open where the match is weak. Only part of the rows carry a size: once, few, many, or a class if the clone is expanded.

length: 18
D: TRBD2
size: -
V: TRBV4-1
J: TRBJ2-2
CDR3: CASSELRGLAGAAGELFF
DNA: TGCGCCAGCAGCGAGCTAAGGGGGCTAGCGGGAGCGGCCGGGGAGCTGTTTTTT

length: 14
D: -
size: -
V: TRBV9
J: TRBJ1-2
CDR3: CASSVYRSNYGYTF
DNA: TGTGCCAGCAGCGTATACCGGTCTAACTATGGCTACACCTTC

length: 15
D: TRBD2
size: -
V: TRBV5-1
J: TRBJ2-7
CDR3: CASSPAGERNYEQYF
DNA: TGCGCCAGCAGCCCCGCGGGAGAAAGGAACTACGAGCAGTACTTC

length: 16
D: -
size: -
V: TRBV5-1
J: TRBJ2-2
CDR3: CASRAEGGANTGELFF
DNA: TGCGCCAGCAGGGCAGAGGGCGGCGCGAACACCGGGGAGCTGTTTTTT

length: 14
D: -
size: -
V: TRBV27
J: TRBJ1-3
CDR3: CASSPGNSGNTIYF
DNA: TGTGCCAGCAGCCCAGGGAACTCTGGAAACACCATATATTTT

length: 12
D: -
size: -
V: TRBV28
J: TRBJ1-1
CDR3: CASRNLNTEAFF
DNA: TGTGCCAGCCGGAATTTGAACACTGAAGCTTTCTTT

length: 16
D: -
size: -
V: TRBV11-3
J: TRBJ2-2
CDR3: CASSLAGTDNTGELFF
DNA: TGTGCCAGCAGCTTAGCCGGGACGGACAACACCGGGGAGCTGTTTTTT

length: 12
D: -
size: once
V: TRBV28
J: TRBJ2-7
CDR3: CASSLTGNEQYF
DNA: TGTGCCAGCAGTTTAACAGGGAACGAGCAGTACTTC

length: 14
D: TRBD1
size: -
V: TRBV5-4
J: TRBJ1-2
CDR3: CASSQRQGNYGYTF
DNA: TGTGCCAGCAGCCAAAGACAGGGAAACTATGGCTACACCTTC

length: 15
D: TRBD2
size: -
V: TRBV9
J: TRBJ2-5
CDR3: CASSVGLAGAETQYF
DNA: TGTGCCAGCAGCGTTGGACTAGCGGGAGCGGAGACCCAGTACTTC

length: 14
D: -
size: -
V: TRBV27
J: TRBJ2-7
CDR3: CASSYGGLAYEQYF
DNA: TGTGCCAGCAGCTATGGGGGGCTTGCCTACGAGCAGTACTTC